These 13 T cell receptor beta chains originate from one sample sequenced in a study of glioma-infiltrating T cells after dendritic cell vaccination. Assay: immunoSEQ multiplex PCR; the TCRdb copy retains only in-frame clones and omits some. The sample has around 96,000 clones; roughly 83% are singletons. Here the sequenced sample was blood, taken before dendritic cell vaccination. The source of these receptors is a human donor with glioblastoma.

This CDR3 reads CAWSVWTVTGELFF. The CDR3 nucleotides read TGTGCCTGGAGTGTATGGACAGTGACCGGGGAGCTGTTTTTT. This chain connects TRBV30 to TRBJ2-2; tentatively, D is TRBD1 (6 bases). This CDR3 has 14 residues. Trimming took off 0 bases at V and 5 bases at J, with 10 bases between the two ends. The V gene's germline CDR1 is GTSNPN and CDR2 SVGIG (reference sequence).

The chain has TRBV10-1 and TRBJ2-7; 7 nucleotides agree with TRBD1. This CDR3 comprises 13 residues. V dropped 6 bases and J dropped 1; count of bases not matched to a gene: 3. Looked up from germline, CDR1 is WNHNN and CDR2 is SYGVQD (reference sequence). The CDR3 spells CASSRQGSYEQYF. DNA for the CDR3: TGCGCCAGCAGCAGACAGGGATCCTACGAGCAGTACTTC.

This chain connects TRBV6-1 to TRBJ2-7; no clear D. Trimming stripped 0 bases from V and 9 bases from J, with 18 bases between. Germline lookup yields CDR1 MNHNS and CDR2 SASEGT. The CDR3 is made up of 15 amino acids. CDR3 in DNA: TGTGCCAGCAGTGAAGCGGATGGCGGTCCTTTTTGGCAGTACTTC. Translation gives CASSEADGGPFWQYF.

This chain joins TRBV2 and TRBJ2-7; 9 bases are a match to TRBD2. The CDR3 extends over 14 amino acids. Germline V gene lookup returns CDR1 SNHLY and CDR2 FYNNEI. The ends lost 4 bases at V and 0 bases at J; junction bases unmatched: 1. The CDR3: CASSGSGGSYEQYF. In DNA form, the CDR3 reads TGTGCCAGCAGTGGTAGCGGGGGCTCCTACGAGCAGTACTTC. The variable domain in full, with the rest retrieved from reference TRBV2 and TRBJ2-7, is EPEVTQTPSHQVTQMGQEVILRCVPISNHLYFYWYRQILGQKVEFLVSFYNNEISEKSEIFDDQFSVERPDGSNFTLKIRSTKLEDSAMYFCASSGSGGSYEQYFGPGTRLTVT.

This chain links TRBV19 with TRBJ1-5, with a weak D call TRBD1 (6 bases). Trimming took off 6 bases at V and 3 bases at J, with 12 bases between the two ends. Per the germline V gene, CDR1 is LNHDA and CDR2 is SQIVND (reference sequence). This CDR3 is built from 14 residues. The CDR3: CASSRGQINQPQHF. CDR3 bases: TGTGCCAGTAGCCGTGGACAGATCAATCAGCCCCAGCATTTT.

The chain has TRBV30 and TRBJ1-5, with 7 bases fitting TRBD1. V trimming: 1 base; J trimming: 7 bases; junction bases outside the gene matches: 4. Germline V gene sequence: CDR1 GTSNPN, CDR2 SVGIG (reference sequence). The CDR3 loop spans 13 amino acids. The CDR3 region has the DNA TGTGCCTGGAGTGGTAAGGGGGCCCAGCCCCAGCATTTT. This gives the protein CAWSGKGAQPQHF. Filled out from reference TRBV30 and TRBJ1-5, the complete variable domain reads SQTIHQWPATLVQPVGSPLSLECTVEGTSNPNLYWYRQAAGRGLQLLFYSVGIGQISSEVPQNLSASRPQDRQFILSSKKLLLSDSGFYLCAWSGKGAQPQHFGDGTRLSIL.

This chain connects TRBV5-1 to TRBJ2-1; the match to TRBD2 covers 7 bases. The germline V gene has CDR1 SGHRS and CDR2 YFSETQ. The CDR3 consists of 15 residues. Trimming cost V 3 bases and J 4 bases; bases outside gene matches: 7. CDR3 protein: CASSSHSGPYNEQFF. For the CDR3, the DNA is TGCGCCAGCAGCTCGCATAGCGGGCCTTACAATGAGCAGTTCTTC. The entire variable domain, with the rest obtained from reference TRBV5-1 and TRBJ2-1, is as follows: KAGVTQTPRYLIKTRGQQVTLSCSPISGHRSVSWYQQTPGQGLQFLFEYFSETQRNKGNFPGRFSGRQFSNSRSEMNVSTLELGDSALYLCASSSHSGPYNEQFFGPGTRLTVL.

The CDR3, as DNA: TGTGCCTGGACCTACAGGCGAAATAACTATGGCTACACCTTC. Encoded protein: CAWTYRRNNYGYTF. The rearrangement links TRBV30 to TRBJ1-2; a weak D match, TRBD1 (5 bases). There are 14 residues in the CDR3. Trimming took 4 bases from V and 1 from J, leaving 13 bases between them. Germline V CDR1 and CDR2: GTSNPN, SVGIG (reference sequence).

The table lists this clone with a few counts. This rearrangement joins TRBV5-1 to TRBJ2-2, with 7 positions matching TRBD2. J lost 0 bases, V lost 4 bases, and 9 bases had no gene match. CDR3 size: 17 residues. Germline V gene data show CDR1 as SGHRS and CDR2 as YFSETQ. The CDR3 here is CASSRMLAAANTGELFF. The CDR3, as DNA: TGCGCCAGCAGCCGGATGCTAGCGGCCGCGAACACCGGGGAGCTGTTTTTT.

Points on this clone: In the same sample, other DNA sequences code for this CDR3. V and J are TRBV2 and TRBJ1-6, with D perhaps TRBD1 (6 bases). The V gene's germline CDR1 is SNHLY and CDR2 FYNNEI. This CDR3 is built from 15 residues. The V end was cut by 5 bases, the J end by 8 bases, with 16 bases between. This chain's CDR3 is CASSLQSGAYSPLHF. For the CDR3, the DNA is TGTGCCAGCAGTCTACAATCAGGGGCGTATTCACCCCTCCACTTT. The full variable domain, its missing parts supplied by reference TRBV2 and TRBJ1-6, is EPEVTQTPSHQVTQMGQEVILRCVPISNHLYFYWYRQILGQKVEFLVSFYNNEISEKSEIFDDQFSVERPDGSNFTLKIRSTKLEDSAMYFCASSLQSGAYSPLHFGNGTRLTVT.

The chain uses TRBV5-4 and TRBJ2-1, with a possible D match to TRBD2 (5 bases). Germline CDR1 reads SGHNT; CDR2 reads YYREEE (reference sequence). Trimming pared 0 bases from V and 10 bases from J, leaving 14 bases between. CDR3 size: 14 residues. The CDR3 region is CASSLDVGVGEQFF. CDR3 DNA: TGTGCCAGCAGCTTGGATGTGGGAGTAGGGGAGCAGTTCTTC.

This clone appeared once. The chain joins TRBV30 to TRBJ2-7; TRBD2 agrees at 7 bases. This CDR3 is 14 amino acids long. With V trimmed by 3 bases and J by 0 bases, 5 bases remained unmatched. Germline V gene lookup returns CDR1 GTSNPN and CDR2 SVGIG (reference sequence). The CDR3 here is CAWRARGSSYEQYF. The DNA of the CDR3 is TGTGCCTGGAGGGCGCGGGGGAGCTCCTACGAGCAGTACTTC.

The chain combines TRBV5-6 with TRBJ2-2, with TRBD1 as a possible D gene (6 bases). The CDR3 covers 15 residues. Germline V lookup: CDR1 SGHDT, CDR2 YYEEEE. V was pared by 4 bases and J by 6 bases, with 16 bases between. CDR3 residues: CASSRMGQLAGELFF. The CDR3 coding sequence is TGTGCCAGCAGCCGAATGGGACAACTCGCCGGGGAGCTGTTTTTT.